The T cell receptor beta chain described here comes from a study of lymphopenia after photon versus proton radiotherapy. Study-wide points: After the lymphocyte nadir, photon-treated repertoires showed oligoclonal expansion, especially of CD8+ Temra cells. Under photons, naive T cells and diversity fell while effector/memory populations rose. Survival link was tested only in deceased patients; proton benefit remains a possibility. A bigger post-nadir fall in TCR diversity correlated inversely with survival time in deceased patients.

Trimming removed 2 bases from V and 5 bases from J; junction bases left unmatched: 2. The CDR3 extends over 14 amino acids. Germline CDR1 reads SGHAT; CDR2 reads FQNNGV. Produced via immunoSEQ multiplex PCR; TCRdb's table is partial and in-frame only. This table holds approximately 150,000 clones, 80% to 90% found once. With respect to this clone: No antigen is known for it.

The material sequenced was peripheral blood, taken from a patient treated with photon-based radiotherapy. The rearrangement uses TRBV11-2 and TRBJ2-7, with 11 bases identical to TRBD2. The sequence was collected from a middle-aged man with gastric cancer. Written as DNA, the CDR3 is TGTGCCAGCAGCTTAACTAGCGGGAGCCACGAGCAGTACTTC. It translates to CASSLTSGSHEQYF.